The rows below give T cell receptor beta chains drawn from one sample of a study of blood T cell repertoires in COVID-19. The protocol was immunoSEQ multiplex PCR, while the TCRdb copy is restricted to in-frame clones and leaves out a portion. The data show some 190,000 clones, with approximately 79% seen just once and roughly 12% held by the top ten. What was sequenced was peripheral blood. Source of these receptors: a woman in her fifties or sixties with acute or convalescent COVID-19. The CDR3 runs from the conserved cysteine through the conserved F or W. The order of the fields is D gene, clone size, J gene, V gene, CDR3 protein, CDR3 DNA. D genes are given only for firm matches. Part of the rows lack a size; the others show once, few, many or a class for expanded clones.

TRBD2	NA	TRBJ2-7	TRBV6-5	CASSYYGGVGYEQYF	TGTGCCAGCAGTTACTATGGGGGGGTGGGCTACGAGCAGTACTTC
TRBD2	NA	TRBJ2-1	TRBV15	CATSRDPLAGGSRRNEQFF	TGTGCCACCAGCAGAGATCCCCTAGCGGGGGGGAGCCGACGCAATGAGCAGTTCTTC
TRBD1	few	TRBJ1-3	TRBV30	CAGTLTGVRNTIYF	TGTGCCGGGACGTTAACAGGGGTTCGAAACACCATATATTTT
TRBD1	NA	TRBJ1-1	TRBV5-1	CASSFGDRGRNTEAFF	TGCGCCAGCAGCTTCGGGGACAGGGGGCGAAACACTGAAGCTTTCTTT
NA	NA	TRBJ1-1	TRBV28	CASSLGGGTEAFF	TGTGCCAGCAGTTTGGGCGGGGGCACTGAAGCTTTCTTT
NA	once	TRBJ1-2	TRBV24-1	CATSVSGYGYTF	TGTGCCACCAGTGTATCGGGGTATGGCTACACCTTC
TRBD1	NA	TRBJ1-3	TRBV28	CASRSRGRVGNTIYF	TGTGCCAGCAGGTCGAGGGGGCGCGTCGGAAACACCATATATTTT
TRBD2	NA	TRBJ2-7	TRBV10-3	CAISGARLAGLYEQYF	TGTGCCATCAGTGGGGCTCGACTAGCGGGACTATACGAGCAGTACTTC
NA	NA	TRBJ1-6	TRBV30	CAWSAGGGGNSPLHF	TGTGCCTGGAGTGCCGGCGGCGGAGGTAATTCACCCCTCCACTTT
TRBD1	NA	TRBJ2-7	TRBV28	CASSWDSSYEQYF	TGTGCCAGCAGTTGGGACAGCTCCTACGAGCAGTACTTC
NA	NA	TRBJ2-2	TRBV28	CASLPAGGGELFF	TGTGCCAGCCTCCCGGCCGGCGGCGGGGAGCTGTTTTTT
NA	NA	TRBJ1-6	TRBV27	CASGPLGYNSPLHF	TGTGCCAGCGGACCACTAGGCTATAATTCACCCCTCCACTTT
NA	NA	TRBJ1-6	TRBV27	CASRPPGGSYNSPLHF	TGTGCCAGCAGACCCCCTGGGGGGAGCTATAATTCACCCCTCCACTTT
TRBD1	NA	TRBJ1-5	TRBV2	CASSPDRGYQPQHF	TGTGCCAGCAGTCCGGACAGGGGGTATCAGCCCCAGCATTTT
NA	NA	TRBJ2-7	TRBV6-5	CASSPRRQVREQYF	TGTGCCAGCAGCCCACGCCGACAGGTTCGCGAGCAGTACTTC
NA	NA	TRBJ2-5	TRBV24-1	CATSDRDRMQEETQYF	TGTGCCACCAGTGATAGAGACAGAATGCAAGAGGAGACCCAGTACTTC
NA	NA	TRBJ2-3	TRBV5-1	CASSLGGGTNTQYF	TGCGCCAGCAGCTTGGGCGGCGGCACGAATACGCAGTATTTT
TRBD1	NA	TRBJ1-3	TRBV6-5	CASSRTGTGNTIYF	TGTGCCAGCTCCCGGACAGGGACTGGAAACACCATATATTTT
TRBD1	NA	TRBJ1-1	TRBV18	CASSRDRVGPTNTEAFF	TGTGCCAGCTCACGCGACAGGGTTGGCCCGACGAACACTGAAGCTTTCTTT
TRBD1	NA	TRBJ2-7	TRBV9	CASSVGPGQGSEQYF	TGTGCCAGCAGCGTAGGCCCGGGACAGGGCTCCGAGCAGTACTTC
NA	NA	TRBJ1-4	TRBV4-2	CASSQDLVGSFDRDEKLFF	TGTGCCAGCAGCCAAGATTTGGTCGGTTCGTTTGATCGAGATGAAAAACTGTTTTTT
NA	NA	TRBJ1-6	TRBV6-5	CASSYRGRDSPLHF	TGTGCCAGCAGTTACCGGGGGAGAGATTCACCCCTCCACTTT
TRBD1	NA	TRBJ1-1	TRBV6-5	CASTRNRGNTEAFF	TGTGCCAGCACCAGGAACAGGGGGAACACTGAAGCTTTCTTT
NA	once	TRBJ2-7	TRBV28	CASTRTPSYEQYF	TGTGCCAGCACGCGGACACCCTCCTACGAGCAGTACTTC
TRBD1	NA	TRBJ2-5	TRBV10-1	CASSDLGQGETQYF	TGCGCCAGCAGTGATCTCGGACAGGGAGAGACCCAGTACTTC
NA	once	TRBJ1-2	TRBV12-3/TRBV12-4	CASMAVNYGYTF	TGTGCCAGCATGGCGGTGAACTATGGCTACACCTTC
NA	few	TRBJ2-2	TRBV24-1	CATSGRDTYTGELFF	TGTGCCACCAGTGGAAGGGACACGTACACCGGGGAGCTGTTTTTT
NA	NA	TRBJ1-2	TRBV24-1	CATSGDRNVGYTF	TGTGCCACCAGTGGAGACCGCAATGTCGGGTACACCTTC
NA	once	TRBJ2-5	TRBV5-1	CASSIRAGLEETQYF	TGCGCCAGCAGCATTAGGGCGGGATTAGAAGAGACCCAGTACTTC
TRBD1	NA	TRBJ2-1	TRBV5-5	CASSLDSGQGARNEQFF	TGTGCCAGCAGCTTGGATTCCGGACAGGGGGCTAGGAATGAGCAGTTCTTC
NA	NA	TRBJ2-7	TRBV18	CASSPSGGSSYEQYF	TGTGCCAGCTCACCATCCGGGGGATCCTCCTACGAGCAGTACTTC
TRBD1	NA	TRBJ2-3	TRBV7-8	CASSLRDRGTDTQYF	TGTGCCAGCAGCTTAAGGGACAGGGGAACAGATACGCAGTATTTT
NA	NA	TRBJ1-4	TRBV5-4	CASSLGSGNENEKLFF	TGTGCCAGCAGCTTGGGATCAGGGAATGAAAATGAAAAACTGTTTTTT
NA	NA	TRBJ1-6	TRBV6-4	CASSDGQESSPLHF	TGTGCCAGCAGTGACGGGCAGGAAAGTTCACCCCTCCACTTT
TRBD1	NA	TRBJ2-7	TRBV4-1	CASSQDWDSPYEQYF	TGCGCCAGCAGCCAAGATTGGGACAGCCCCTACGAGCAGTACTTC
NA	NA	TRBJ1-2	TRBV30	CAWEGEAAGLNGYTF	TGTGCCTGGGAGGGGGAGGCAGCGGGGTTGAATGGCTACACCTTC
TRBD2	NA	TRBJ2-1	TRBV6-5	CASSYSSGRPGDEQFF	TGTGCCAGCAGTTACTCGTCCGGGAGGCCGGGGGATGAGCAGTTCTTC
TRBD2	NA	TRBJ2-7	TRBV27	CASSAPGLASYEQYF	TGTGCCAGCAGTGCTCCGGGACTAGCGAGCTACGAGCAGTACTTC
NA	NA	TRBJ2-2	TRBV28	CASSPGGWRNAGELFF	TGTGCCAGCAGCCCCGGGGGATGGAGGAACGCCGGGGAGCTGTTTTTT
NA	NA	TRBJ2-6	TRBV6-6	CASSYLQGSGANVLTF	TGTGCCAGCAGTTACTTACAGGGCTCTGGGGCCAACGTCCTGACTTTC
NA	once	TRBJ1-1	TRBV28	CASSRQTSNTEAFF	TGTGCCAGCAGCCGACAGACCTCGAACACTGAAGCTTTCTTT
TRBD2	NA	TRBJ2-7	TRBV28	CASSSGTNNYEQYF	TGTGCCAGCAGTTCCGGGACTAACAATTACGAGCAGTACTTC
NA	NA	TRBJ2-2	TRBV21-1	CASTPGEEYAHTSNTGELFF	TGTGCCAGCACTCCCGGGGAGGAATATGCCCATACCTCGAACACCGGGGAGCTGTTTTTT
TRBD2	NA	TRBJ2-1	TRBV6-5	CASSLLAGVLSEQFF	TGTGCCAGCAGCCTACTAGCGGGAGTATTAAGTGAGCAGTTCTTC
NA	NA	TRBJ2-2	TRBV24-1	CATSTYRATGELFF	TGTGCCACCAGTACCTACAGGGCCACCGGGGAGCTGTTTTTT
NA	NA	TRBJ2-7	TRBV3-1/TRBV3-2	CASSADRTATYEQYF	TGTGCCAGCAGCGCCGACAGGACTGCTACCTACGAGCAGTACTTC
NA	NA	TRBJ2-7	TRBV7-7	CASSPTTGGGRQYF	TGTGCTAGCAGCCCCACCACGGGGGGCGGCAGGCAGTACTTC